The clone carrying this T cell receptor (beta chain) turned up a few times. Its specificity is not known. This sample is drawn from a study of cytomegalovirus exposure and HLA in healthy donors. Study-wide background: T cells numbering some 170 million yielded around 120 million unique TCR beta sequences in an earlier analysis. Whole-study findings and limits: In a later analysis, a missense DCLRE1C variant was linked to TCR beta V- and J-gene trimming. Later analysis showed most CMV-associated TCR beta chains appearing HLA-restricted.

Primers included in the PCR were 60 Vbeta and 13 Jbeta primers. Sequenced by immunoSEQ multiplex PCR; TCRdb stores in-frame clones only, minus some. The repertoire holds about 210,000 clones, approximately 78% seen once, with 2.9% in the top ten. Material: PBMCs. This receptor was identified in a man aged 25-45 years in good health and CMV-seronegative.

The CDR3: CASSLERARTEAFF. For the CDR3, the DNA is TGCGCCAGCAGCTTAGAGAGGGCTAGGACTGAAGCTTTCTTT. The rearrangement links TRBV5-1 to TRBJ1-1; D call uncertain. Per germline, CDR1 SGHRS and CDR2 YFSETQ. Trimming cost V 2 bases and J 5 bases, with 13 bases left between them. The CDR3 sequence is 14 residues long. Complete variable domain (other parts from reference TRBV5-1 and TRBJ1-1): KAGVTQTPRYLIKTRGQQVTLSCSPISGHRSVSWYQQTPGQGLQFLFEYFSETQRNKGNFPGRFSGRQFSNSRSEMNVSTLELGDSALYLCASSLERARTEAFFGQGTRLTVV.